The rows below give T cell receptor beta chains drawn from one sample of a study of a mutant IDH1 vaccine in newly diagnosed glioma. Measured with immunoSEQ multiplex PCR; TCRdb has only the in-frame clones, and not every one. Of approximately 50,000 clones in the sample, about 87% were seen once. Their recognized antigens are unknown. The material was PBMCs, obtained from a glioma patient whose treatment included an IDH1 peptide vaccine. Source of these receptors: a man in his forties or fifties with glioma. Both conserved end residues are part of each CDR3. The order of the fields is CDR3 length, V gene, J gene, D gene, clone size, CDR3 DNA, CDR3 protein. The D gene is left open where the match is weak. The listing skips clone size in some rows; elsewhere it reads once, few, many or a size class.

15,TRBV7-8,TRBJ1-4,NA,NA,TGTGCCAGCAGCCCCGTGGGACGGTTTAATGAAAAACTGTTTTTT,CASSPVGRFNEKLFF
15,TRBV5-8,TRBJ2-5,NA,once,TGTGCCAGCAGCCTCCAACTCGGGGGCCAAGAGACCCAGTACTTC,CASSLQLGGQETQYF
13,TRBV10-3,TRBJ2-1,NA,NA,TGTGCCATCAAGCCCCAGGGGTGGAATGAGCAGTTCTTC,CAIKPQGWNEQFF
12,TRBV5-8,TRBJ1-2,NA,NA,TGTGCCAGCAGCTTGGGGGGGCTCGGCTACACCTTC,CASSLGGLGYTF
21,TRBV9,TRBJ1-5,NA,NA,TGTGCCAGCAGCGCCCGTACGGAGGCAGGGGAATGCTTTAAGGTGAATCAGCCCCAGCATTTT,CASSARTEAGECFKVNQPQHF
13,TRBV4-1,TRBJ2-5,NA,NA,TGCGCCAGCAGCCCCCAGGGAAAAGAGACCCAGTACTTC,CASSPQGKETQYF
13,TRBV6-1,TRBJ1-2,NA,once,TGTGCCAGCCCAGGACAGAACTTATATGGCTACACCTTC,CASPGQNLYGYTF
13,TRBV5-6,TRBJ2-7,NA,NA,TGTGCCAGCAGCTTGCGCTCCTCCTACGAGCAGTACTTC,CASSLRSSYEQYF
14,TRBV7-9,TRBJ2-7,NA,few,TGTGCCAGCAGCAGACGACTGAACTCCTACGAGCAGTACTTC,CASSRRLNSYEQYF
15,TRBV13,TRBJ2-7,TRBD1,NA,TGTGCCAGCACCTTTCTGACAGGGCGTTCCTACGAGCAGTACTTC,CASTFLTGRSYEQYF
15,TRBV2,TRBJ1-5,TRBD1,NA,TGTGCCAGCAGCCTACAGGGGAGAGGGAATCAGCCCCAGCATTTT,CASSLQGRGNQPQHF
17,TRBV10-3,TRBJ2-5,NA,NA,TGTGCCATCAGTGGTGGGGTTAGGGGCTCACTTCAAGAGACCCAGTACTTC,CAISGGVRGSLQETQYF
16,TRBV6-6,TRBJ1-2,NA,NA,TGTGCCAGCAGTTCTGCCGGGACCCTCCGGGACTATGGCTACACCTTC,CASSSAGTLRDYGYTF
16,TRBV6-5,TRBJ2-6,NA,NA,TGTGCCAGCAGTTACTCAAGGGGTCCCGGGGCCAACGTCCTGACTTTC,CASSYSRGPGANVLTF
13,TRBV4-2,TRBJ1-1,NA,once,TGTGCCAGCAGCCCCCCGACAGAGGTTGAAGCTTTCTTT,CASSPPTEVEAFF
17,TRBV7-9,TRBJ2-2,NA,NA,TGTGCCAGCAGCCCCCGCGCTGGTCTAGCTTCCCGCCTGGGGCTGTTTTTT,CASSPRAGLASRLGLFF
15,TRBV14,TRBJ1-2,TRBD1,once,TGTGCCAGCAGCAGACCGGGACAGCGGGGCTATGGCTACACCTTC,CASSRPGQRGYGYTF
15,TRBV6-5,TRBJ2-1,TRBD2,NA,TGTGCCAGCGGGTTAGCGGGAGCGAAAGACAATGAGCAGTTCTTC,CASGLAGAKDNEQFF
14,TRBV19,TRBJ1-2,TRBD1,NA,TGTGCCAGTAGTACGCTCCAGGGGGCCTATGGCTACACCTTC,CASSTLQGAYGYTF
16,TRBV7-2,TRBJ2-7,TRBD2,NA,TGTGCCAGCAGCTTAGTAGGGGGAGGTAGCGGGGGCGAGCAGTACTTC,CASSLVGGGSGGEQYF
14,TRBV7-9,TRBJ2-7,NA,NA,TGTGCCAGCAGCCATAGGACGAATACCTACGAGCAGTACTTC,CASSHRTNTYEQYF
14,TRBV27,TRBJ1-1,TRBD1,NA,TGTGCCAGCAGTCCCGGGACAGCGGCTAATGAAGCTTTCTTT,CASSPGTAANEAFF